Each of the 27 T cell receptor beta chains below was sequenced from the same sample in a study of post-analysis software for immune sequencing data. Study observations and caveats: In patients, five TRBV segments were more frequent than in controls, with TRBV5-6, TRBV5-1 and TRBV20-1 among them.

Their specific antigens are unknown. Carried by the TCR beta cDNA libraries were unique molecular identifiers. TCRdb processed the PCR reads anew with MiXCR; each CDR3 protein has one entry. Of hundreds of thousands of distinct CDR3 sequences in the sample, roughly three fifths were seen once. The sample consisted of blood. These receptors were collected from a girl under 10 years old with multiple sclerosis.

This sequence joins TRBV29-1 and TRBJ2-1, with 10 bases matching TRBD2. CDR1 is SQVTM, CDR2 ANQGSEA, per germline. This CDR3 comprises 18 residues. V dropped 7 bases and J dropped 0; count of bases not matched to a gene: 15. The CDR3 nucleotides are TGCAGCGGGGCCGGGACTAGCGCCTCCAAAAGCTCCTACAATGAGCAGTTCTTC. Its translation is CSGAGTSASKSSYNEQFF.

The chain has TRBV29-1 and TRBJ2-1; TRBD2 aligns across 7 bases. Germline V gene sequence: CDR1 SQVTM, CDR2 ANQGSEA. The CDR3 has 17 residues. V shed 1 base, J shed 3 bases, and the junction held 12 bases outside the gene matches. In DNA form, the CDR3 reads TGCAGCGTTGAAGGGAGAGGAGCGGGGAGCTACTACAATGAGCAGTTCTTC. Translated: CSVEGRGAGSYYNEQFF.

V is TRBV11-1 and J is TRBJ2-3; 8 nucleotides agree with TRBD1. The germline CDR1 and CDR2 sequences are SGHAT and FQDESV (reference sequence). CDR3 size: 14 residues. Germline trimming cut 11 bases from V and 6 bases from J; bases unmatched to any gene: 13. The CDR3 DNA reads TGTGCCGTCTCGAAAGGACAGGGTTTGGATACGCAGTATTTT. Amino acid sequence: CAVSKGQGLDTQYF.

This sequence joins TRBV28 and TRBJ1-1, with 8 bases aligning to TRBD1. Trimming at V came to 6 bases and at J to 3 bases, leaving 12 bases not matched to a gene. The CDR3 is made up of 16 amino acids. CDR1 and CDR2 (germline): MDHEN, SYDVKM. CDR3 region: CASRQGAGTTDTEAFF. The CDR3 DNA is TGTGCCAGCAGGCAGGGGGCCGGCACGACTGACACTGAAGCTTTCTTT. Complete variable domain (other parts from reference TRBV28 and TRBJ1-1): DVKVTQSSRYLVKRTGEKVFLECVQDMDHENMFWYRQDPGLGLRLIYFSYDVKMKEKGDIPEGYSVSREKKERFSLILESASTNQTSMYLCASRQGAGTTDTEAFFGQGTRLTVV.

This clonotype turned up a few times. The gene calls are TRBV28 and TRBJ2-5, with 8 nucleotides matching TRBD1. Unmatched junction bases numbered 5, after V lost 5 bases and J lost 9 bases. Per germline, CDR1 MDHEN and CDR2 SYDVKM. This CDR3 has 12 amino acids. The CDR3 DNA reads TGTGCCAGCAGTGCCCAGGGGGCGGCCCAGTACTTC. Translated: CASSAQGAAQYF.

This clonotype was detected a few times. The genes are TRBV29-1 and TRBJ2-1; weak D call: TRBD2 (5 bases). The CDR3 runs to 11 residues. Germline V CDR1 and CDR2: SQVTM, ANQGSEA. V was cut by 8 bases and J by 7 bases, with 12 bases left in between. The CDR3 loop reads CSLIRRNEQFF. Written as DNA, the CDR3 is TGCAGCCTAATAAGGAGGAATGAGCAGTTCTTC.

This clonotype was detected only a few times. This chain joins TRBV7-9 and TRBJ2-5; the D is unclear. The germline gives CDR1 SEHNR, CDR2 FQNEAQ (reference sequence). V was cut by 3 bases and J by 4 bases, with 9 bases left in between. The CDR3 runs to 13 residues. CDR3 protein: CASSFRIRETQYF. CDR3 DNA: TGTGCCAGCAGCTTCCGGATCAGAGAGACCCAGTACTTC.

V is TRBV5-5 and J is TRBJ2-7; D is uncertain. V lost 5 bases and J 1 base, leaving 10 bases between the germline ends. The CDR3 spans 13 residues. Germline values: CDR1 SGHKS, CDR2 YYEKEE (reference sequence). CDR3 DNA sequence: TGTGCCAGCAGACACGACCCTTCCTACGAGCAGTACTTC. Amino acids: CASRHDPSYEQYF.

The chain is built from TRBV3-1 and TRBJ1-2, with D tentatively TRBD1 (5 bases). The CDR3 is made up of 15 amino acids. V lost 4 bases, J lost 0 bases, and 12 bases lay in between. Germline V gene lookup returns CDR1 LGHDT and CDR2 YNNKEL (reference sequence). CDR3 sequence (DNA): TGTGCCAGCAGCCCGAATAAAGGGGCTAACTATGGCTACACCTTC. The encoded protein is CASSPNKGANYGYTF.

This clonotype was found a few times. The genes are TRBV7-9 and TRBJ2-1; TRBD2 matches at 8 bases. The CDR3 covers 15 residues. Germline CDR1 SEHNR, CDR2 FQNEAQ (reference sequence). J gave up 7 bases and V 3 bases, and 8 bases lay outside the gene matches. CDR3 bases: TGTGCCAGCAGCTTGATACCTAGCGGGTTGAATGAGCAGTTCTTC. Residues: CASSLIPSGLNEQFF.

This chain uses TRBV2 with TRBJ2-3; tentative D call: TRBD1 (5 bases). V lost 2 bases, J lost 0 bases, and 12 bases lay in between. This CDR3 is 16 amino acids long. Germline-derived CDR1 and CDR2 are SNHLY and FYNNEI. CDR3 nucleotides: TGTGCCAGCAGTGAACAAGGGGCTGGTAGCACAGATACGCAGTATTTT. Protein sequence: CASSEQGAGSTDTQYF.

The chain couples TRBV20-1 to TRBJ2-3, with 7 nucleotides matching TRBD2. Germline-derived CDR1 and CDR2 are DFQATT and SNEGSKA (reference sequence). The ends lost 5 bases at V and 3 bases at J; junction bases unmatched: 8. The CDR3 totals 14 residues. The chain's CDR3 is CSAGAGMGTDTQYF. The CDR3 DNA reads TGCAGTGCTGGAGCGGGGATGGGTACAGATACGCAGTATTTT.

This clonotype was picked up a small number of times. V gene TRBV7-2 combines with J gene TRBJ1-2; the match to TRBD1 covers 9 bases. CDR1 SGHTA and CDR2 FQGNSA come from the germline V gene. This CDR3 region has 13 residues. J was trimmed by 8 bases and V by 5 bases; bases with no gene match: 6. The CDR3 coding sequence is TGTGCCAGCAGCCAGACAGGGGGTGGCGGCTACACCTTC. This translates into CASSQTGGGGYTF.

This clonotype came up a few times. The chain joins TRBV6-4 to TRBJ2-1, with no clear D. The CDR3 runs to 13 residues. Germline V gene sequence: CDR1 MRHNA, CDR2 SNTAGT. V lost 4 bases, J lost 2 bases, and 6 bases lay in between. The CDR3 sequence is CASSVAPYNEQFF. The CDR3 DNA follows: TGTGCCAGCAGTGTGGCGCCCTACAATGAGCAGTTCTTC.

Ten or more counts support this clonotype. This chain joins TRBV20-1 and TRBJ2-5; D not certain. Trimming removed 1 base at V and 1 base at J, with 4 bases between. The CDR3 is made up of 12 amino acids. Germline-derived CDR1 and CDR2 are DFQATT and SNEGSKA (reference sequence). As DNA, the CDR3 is TGCAGTGCTAGAGGGTCCCAAGAGACCCAGTACTTC. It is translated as CSARGSQETQYF.

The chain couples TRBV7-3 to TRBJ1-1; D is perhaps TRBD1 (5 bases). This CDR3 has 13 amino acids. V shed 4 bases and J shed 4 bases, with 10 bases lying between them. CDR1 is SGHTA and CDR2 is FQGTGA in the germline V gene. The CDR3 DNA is TGTGCCAGCAGCTCCACCGGGGCCACTGAAGCTTTCTTT. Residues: CASSSTGATEAFF.

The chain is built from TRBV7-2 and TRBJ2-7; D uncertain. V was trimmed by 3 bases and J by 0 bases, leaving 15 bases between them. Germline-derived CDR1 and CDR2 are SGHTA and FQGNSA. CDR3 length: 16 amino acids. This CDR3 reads CASSFLTDPTSYEQYF. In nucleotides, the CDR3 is TGTGCCAGCAGCTTCCTGACTGACCCCACCTCCTACGAGCAGTACTTC.

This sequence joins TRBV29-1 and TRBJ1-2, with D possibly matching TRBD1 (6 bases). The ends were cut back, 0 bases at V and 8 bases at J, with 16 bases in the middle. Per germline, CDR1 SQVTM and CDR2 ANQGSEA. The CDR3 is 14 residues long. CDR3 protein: CSVEEEQGTAGYTF. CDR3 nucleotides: TGCAGCGTTGAAGAAGAACAGGGCACTGCGGGCTACACCTTC.

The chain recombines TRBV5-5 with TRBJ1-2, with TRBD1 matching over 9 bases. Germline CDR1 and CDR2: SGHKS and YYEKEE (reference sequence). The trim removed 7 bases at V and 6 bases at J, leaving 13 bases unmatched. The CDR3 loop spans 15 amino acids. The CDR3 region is CASGVTGGAAHGYTF. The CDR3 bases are TGTGCCAGCGGAGTAACAGGGGGCGCGGCCCATGGCTACACCTTC.

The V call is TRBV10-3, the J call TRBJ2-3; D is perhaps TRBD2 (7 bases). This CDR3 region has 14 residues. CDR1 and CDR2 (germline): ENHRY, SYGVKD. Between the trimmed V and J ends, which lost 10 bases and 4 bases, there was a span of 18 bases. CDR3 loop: CASDGGPGADTQYF. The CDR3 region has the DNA TGTGCCAGTGACGGGGGGCCAGGGGCAGATACGCAGTATTTT.

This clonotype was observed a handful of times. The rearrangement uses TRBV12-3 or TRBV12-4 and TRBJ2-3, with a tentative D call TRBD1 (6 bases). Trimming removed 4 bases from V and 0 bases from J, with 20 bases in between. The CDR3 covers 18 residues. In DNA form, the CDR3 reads TGTGCCAGCAGTTCCCAGGACAGTGTAAATCCTAGCACAGATACGCAGTATTTT. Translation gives CASSSQDSVNPSTDTQYF.

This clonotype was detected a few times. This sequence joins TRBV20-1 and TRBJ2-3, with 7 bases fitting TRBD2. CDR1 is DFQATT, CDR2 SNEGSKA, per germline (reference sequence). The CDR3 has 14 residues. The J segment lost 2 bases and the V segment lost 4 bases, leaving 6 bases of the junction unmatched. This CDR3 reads CSAMREFFTDTQYF. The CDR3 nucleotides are TGCAGTGCTATGCGGGAGTTTTTCACAGATACGCAGTATTTT.

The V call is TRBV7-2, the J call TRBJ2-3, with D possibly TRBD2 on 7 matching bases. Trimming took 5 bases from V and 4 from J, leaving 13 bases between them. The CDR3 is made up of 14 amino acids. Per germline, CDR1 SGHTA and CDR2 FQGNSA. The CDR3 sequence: CASSPWGGADTQYF. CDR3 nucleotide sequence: TGTGCCAGCAGCCCCTGGGGGGGCGCAGATACGCAGTATTTT.

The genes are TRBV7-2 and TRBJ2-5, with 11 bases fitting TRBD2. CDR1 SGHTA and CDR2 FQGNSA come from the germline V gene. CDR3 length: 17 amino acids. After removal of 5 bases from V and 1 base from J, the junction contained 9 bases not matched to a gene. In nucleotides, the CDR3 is TGTGCCAGCAGCCTACCAACGACTAGCGGGGCCCAAGAGACCCAGTACTTC. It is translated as CASSLPTTSGAQETQYF. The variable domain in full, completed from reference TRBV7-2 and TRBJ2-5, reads GAGVSQSPSNKVTEKGKDVELRCDPISGHTALYWYRQSLGQGLEFLIYFQGNSAPDKSGLPSDRFSAERTGGSVSTLTIQRTQQEDSAVYLCASSLPTTSGAQETQYFGPGTRLLVL.

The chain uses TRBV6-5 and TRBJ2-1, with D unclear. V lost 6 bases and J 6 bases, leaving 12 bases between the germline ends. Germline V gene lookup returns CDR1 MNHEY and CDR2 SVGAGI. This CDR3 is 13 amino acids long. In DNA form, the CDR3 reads TGTGCCAGCAGACGTACAGCGCCCAATGAGCAGTTCTTC. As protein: CASRRTAPNEQFF.

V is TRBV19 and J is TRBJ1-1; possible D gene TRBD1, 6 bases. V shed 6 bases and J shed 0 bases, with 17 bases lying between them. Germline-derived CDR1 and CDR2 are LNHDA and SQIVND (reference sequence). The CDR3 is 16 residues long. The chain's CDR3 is CASRARVQGMNTEAFF. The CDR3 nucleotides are TGTGCCAGTAGGGCCAGGGTCCAGGGGATGAACACTGAAGCTTTCTTT.

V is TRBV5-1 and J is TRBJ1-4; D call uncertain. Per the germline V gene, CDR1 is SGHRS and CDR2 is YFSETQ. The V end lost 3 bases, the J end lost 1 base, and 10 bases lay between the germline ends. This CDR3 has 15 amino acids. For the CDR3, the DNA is TGCGCCAGCAGCTCCCGGGGAGAAACTAATGAAAAACTGTTTTTT. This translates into CASSSRGETNEKLFF.